The next 7 T cell receptor beta chains were all read from a single sample in a study of blood T cells in healthy people across ages (dated by TCRdb to 2015 to 2017). Libraries were made using 5' RACE. Sequenced using an Illumina HiSeq 2500. A second about 7 to 11 cycle PCR used a sample-barcoded 5' primer and a J-beta primer mix. In-frame beta chains were kept once TCRdb had trimmed the public reads at Q25 with fastp and called clones with MiXCR. A single entry per CDR3 protein holds the most common genes and DNA from its merged rows. This sample is represented by over 750,000 distinct CDR3 sequences; roughly 25% of them were singletons. Clones ranked in the top ten supply roughly 9% of the sample. The same data also went into a second study, on T cells of mothers and their children.

The sequencing input was blood. The source of these receptors is a boy aged 5-17 years in good health.

There are many counts of this clonotype. The chain employs TRBV4-1 and TRBJ2-7; D call uncertain. Trimming cost V 0 bases and J 6 bases, with 3 bases left between them. Germline assignment: CDR1 MGHRA and CDR2 YSYEKL. CDR3 length equals 11 residues. The CDR3 loop is CASSQDGEQYF. The CDR3 nucleotides are TGCGCCAGCAGCCAAGATGGCGAGCAGTACTTC.

V gene TRBV7-9 combines with J gene TRBJ2-1, with D possibly TRBD1 on 6 matching bases. In germline, CDR1 is SEHNR, CDR2 FQNEAQ (reference sequence). V was clipped by 6 bases and J by 0 bases, with 9 bases between them. CDR3 length: 14 residues. CDR3 in DNA: TGTGCCAGCAGGACGGACAGCTCCTACAATGAGCAGTTCTTC. Translating gives CASRTDSSYNEQFF. Together with reference TRBV7-9 and TRBJ2-1, the CDR3 gives the full variable domain: DTGVSQNPRHKITKRGQNVTFRCDPISEHNRLYWYRQTLGQGPEFLTYFQNEAQLEKSRLLSDRFSAERPKGSFSTLEIQRTEQGDSAMYLCASRTDSSYNEQFFGPGTRLTVL.

This clonotype was picked up a small number of times. The chain is built from TRBV28 and TRBJ1-5; 9 nucleotides align to TRBD1. This CDR3 is 14 amino acids long. V gave up 3 bases and J gave up 5 bases; unmatched junction bases: 2. From germline, CDR1 is MDHEN and CDR2 SYDVKM. The CDR3 sequence is CASSFRQGDQPQHF. Written as DNA, the CDR3 is TGTGCCAGCAGTTTTCGACAGGGGGATCAGCCCCAGCATTTT.

This clonotype occurred a few times. The gene calls are TRBV2 and TRBJ2-5; D may be TRBD1 or TRBD2 (5 bases each). The CDR3 is made up of 10 amino acids. Trimming shortened V by 10 bases and J by 5 bases, and 8 bases separated the two germline ends. Germline loops: CDR1 SNHLY, CDR2 FYNNEI. CDR3 nucleotides: TGTGCCATAGGGACGGAGACCCAGTACTTC. Translating gives CAIGTETQYF.

In its sample, this clonotype was seen a few times. This sequence joins TRBV2 and TRBJ2-1; 10 bases align to TRBD2. Germline assignment: CDR1 SNHLY and CDR2 FYNNEI. There are 15 residues in the CDR3. V shed 6 bases and J 4 bases; nucleotides not matched to a gene: 6. The CDR3 nucleotides read TGTGCCAGCAGATCCGGGACTAGCGTTTACAATGAGCAGTTCTTC. As protein: CASRSGTSVYNEQFF.

V and J are TRBV3-1 and TRBJ1-1, with D perhaps matching TRBD1 (5 bases). Germline V gives CDR1 LGHDT, CDR2 YNNKEL (reference sequence). The V and J ends lost 3 bases and 3 bases respectively, with 11 bases between them. The CDR3 has 14 amino acids. CDR3 sequence reads: CASSQWGRDTEAFF. CDR3 nucleotide sequence: TGTGCCAGCAGCCAGTGGGGGAGGGACACTGAAGCTTTCTTT.

The genes are TRBV2 and TRBJ2-1, with 9 bases matching TRBD2. The germline V gene encodes CDR1 SNHLY and CDR2 FYNNEI. Trimming removed 1 base from V and 8 bases from J; junction bases left unmatched: 9. The CDR3 consists of 16 residues. The CDR3 DNA reads TGTGCCAGCAGTGAAGGAGGCGGGGGGGCCTGGGATGAGCAGTTCTTC. It codes for CASSEGGGGAWDEQFF. Full variable domain (remainder filled in from reference TRBV2 and TRBJ2-1): EPEVTQTPSHQVTQMGQEVILRCVPISNHLYFYWYRQILGQKVEFLVSFYNNEISEKSEIFDDQFSVERPDGSNFTLKIRSTKLEDSAMYFCASSEGGGGAWDEQFFGPGTRLTVL.